Below, 4 T cell receptor beta chains from the same sample are listed, as sequenced in a study of OX40 agonist ivuxolimab in advanced cancers. Generated by immunoSEQ multiplex PCR, the TCRdb table keeps only in-frame clones and is missing some. The sample lists approximately 91,000 clones, 80% to 90% occurring once. The sample consisted of CD4+ or CD8+ T cells sorted from blood, taken in a trial of the OX40 agonist ivuxolimab. Source of these receptors: an adult with an advanced solid tumor such as melanoma, head and neck, liver or kidney cancer.

The rearrangement uses TRBV7-8 and TRBJ2-1; D not certain. Germline lookup yields CDR1 SGHVS and CDR2 FQNEAQ. The CDR3 has 13 amino acids. Trimming left V 5 bases short and J 10 bases short, with 15 bases between. CDR3 sequence: CASSMPRTQEQFF. In DNA form, the CDR3 reads TGTGCCAGCAGCATGCCCCGGACCCAGGAGCAGTTCTTC.

The CDR3 DNA sequence: TGTGCCAGCAGTCTAGTAGCGGGGGGGCCGAATGAGCAGTTCTTC. As protein: CASSLVAGGPNEQFF. V gene TRBV6-5 combines with J gene TRBJ2-1, with 11 bases that match TRBD2. The CDR3 covers 15 residues. CDR1 MNHEY and CDR2 SVGAGI come from the germline V gene. V lost 5 bases, J lost 7 bases, and 7 bases stayed unmatched.

The chain recombines TRBV2 with TRBJ1-2, with D perhaps matching TRBD1 (6 bases). Trimming cost V 6 bases and J 4 bases, with 15 bases left between them. The CDR3 spans 14 residues. Germline loops: CDR1 SNHLY, CDR2 FYNNEI. The CDR3, as DNA: TGTGCCAGCAGCTCCCGACAGGCCCGCTATGGCTACACCTTC. Translated: CASSSRQARYGYTF. Together with reference TRBV2 and TRBJ1-2, the CDR3 gives the full variable domain: EPEVTQTPSHQVTQMGQEVILRCVPISNHLYFYWYRQILGQKVEFLVSFYNNEISEKSEIFDDQFSVERPDGSNFTLKIRSTKLEDSAMYFCASSSRQARYGYTFGSGTRLTVV.

This chain uses TRBV5-8 with TRBJ2-1, with D possibly TRBD2 on 5 matching bases. From germline, CDR1 is SGHTS and CDR2 YDEGEE. V was pared by 7 bases and J by 6 bases, with 17 bases between. The length of the CDR3 is 14 residues. CDR3 loop: CASRNLAYSNEQFF. For the CDR3, the DNA is TGTGCCAGCCGTAACCTAGCTTACTCCAATGAGCAGTTCTTC.